This TCR beta chain was documented in a study of cytomegalovirus exposure and HLA in healthy donors. Trimming at V came to 5 bases and at J to 5 bases, leaving 15 bases not matched to a gene. Germline assignment: CDR1 MNHEY and CDR2 SMNVEV (reference sequence). The CDR3 sequence is 17 residues long. The study's findings and limits: The majority of TCR sequences were rare, yet some public TCRs appeared in many donors.

This clone appeared a single time. Antigen unknown. The PCR used 60 Vbeta and 13 Jbeta primers. The data were produced by immunoSEQ multiplex PCR, yet TCRdb's version contains in-frame clones alone and is incomplete. The repertoire holds 170,000 or so clones, with around 80% as singletons. Healthy bone marrow donors supplied every sample. Material: PBMCs. The gene calls are TRBV27 and TRBJ2-3; 8 nucleotides agree with TRBD2. The sequence came from a woman in her forties or fifties in good health and CMV-seropositive. The DNA of the CDR3 is TGTGCCAGCAGTCCGAACCCGGGGGGGCAGGGGTTAGATACGCAGTATTTT. It yields the protein CASSPNPGGQGLDTQYF.